The 17 T cell receptor beta chains below all came from one sample that was sequenced in a study of T cells in localized non-small cell lung cancer. Clones were sequenced by immunoSEQ multiplex PCR, and TCRdb holds only the in-frame ones, with some missing. Among fewer than 45,000 clones, 82% were seen once, and the ten largest hold 15% to 20%. The source was peripheral blood, collected before any cancer treatment. These receptors were collected from a male donor older than 55 with stage III squamous cell lung carcinoma.

The genes are TRBV19 and TRBJ2-3, with 7 nucleotides matching TRBD1. Germline V lookup: CDR1 LNHDA, CDR2 SQIVND (reference sequence). CDR3 length: 16 residues. The J segment lost 1 base and the V segment lost 5 bases, leaving 9 bases of the junction unmatched. CDR3 sequence reads: CASSEQTGIGTDTQYF. The CDR3 bases are TGTGCCAGTAGTGAACAGACAGGGATTGGCACAGATACGCAGTATTTT.

The chain uses TRBV12-5 and TRBJ2-7, with D maybe TRBD1 (5 bases). The ends were cut back, 1 base at V and 3 bases at J, with 7 bases in the middle. From germline, CDR1 is LGHNT and CDR2 FRNRAP. CDR3 length: 13 amino acids. The CDR3 reads CASGLDRSYEQYF. For the CDR3, the DNA is TGTGCTAGTGGTTTGGACAGGAGCTACGAGCAGTACTTC.

This rearrangement joins TRBV6-1 to TRBJ1-3, with 8 positions matching TRBD1. J was trimmed by 3 bases and V by 0 bases; bases with no gene match: 4. The CDR3 has 16 residues. Germline CDR1 MNHNS, CDR2 SASEGT. Here the CDR3 DNA reads TGTGCCAGCAGTGAAGCGAGGGACAGGTTTGGAAACACCATATATTTT. Translating gives CASSEARDRFGNTIYF.

The chain recombines TRBV9 with TRBJ1-1; possible D gene TRBD1, 5 bases. V lost 0 bases and J 5 bases, leaving 8 bases between the germline ends. CDR3 size: 13 residues. Germline V gene lookup returns CDR1 SGDLS and CDR2 YYNGEE. The CDR3 loop reads CASSVGDLTEAFF. CDR3 coding DNA: TGTGCCAGCAGCGTAGGGGACCTTACTGAAGCTTTCTTT.

The V call is TRBV5-6, the J call TRBJ2-5; 8 nucleotides line up with TRBD1. The J segment lost 5 bases and the V segment lost 1 base, leaving 7 bases of the junction unmatched. Germline V gene lookup returns CDR1 SGHDT and CDR2 YYEEEE. The CDR3 has 15 amino acids. The CDR3 DNA follows: TGTGCCAGCAGCTTGCGCCAGGGGGCTGGGGAGACCCAGTACTTC. This translates into CASSLRQGAGETQYF.

J is TRBJ1-2 and V is TRBV30, with 8 bases lining up with TRBD1. Germline assignment: CDR1 GTSNPN and CDR2 SVGIG (reference sequence). V lost 1 base and J lost 6; bases outside the gene matches: 7. The CDR3 contains 14 residues. CDR3 loop: CAWSGRQGFDGYTF. In nucleotides, the CDR3 is TGTGCCTGGAGTGGAAGACAGGGGTTCGATGGCTACACCTTC. Together with reference TRBV30 and TRBJ1-2, the CDR3 gives the full variable domain: SQTIHQWPATLVQPVGSPLSLECTVEGTSNPNLYWYRQAAGRGLQLLFYSVGIGQISSEVPQNLSASRPQDRQFILSSKKLLLSDSGFYLCAWSGRQGFDGYTFGSGTRLTVV.

This clone turned up a few times. The chain employs TRBV5-1 and TRBJ2-7, with 9 nucleotides matching TRBD2. CDR3 length equals 16 residues. Germline V lookup: CDR1 SGHRS, CDR2 YFSETQ. The junction had 4 bases not matched to a gene; V was cut back by 0 bases and J by 0 bases. Here the CDR3 reads CASSLVPTSGSYEQYF. CDR3 in DNA: TGCGCCAGCAGCTTGGTCCCGACTAGCGGCTCCTACGAGCAGTACTTC.

The chain couples TRBV6-5 to TRBJ1-1, with D possibly TRBD1 on 5 matching bases. In germline, CDR1 is MNHEY, CDR2 SVGAGI. The CDR3 totals 13 residues. Trimming stripped 2 bases from V and 6 bases from J, with 10 bases between. The CDR3 loop is CASSYRGASEAFF. CDR3 nucleotides: TGTGCCAGCAGTTACCGCGGGGCCTCTGAAGCTTTCTTT.

This clone was found a few times. This sequence joins TRBV5-1 and TRBJ1-2; D not resolved. This CDR3 spans 13 amino acids. Germline values: CDR1 SGHRS, CDR2 YFSETQ. V shed 0 bases and J shed 2 bases, with 5 bases lying between them. The CDR3 region has the DNA TGCGCCAGCAGCTTGGAACCGAACTATGGCTACACCTTC. Protein product: CASSLEPNYGYTF.

The chain combines TRBV6-1 with TRBJ2-5; D is undetermined. Trimming removed 6 bases at V and 4 bases at J, with 9 bases between. Germline loops: CDR1 MNHNS, CDR2 SASEGT. This CDR3 region has 12 residues. The DNA of the CDR3 is TGTGCCAGCAGCCGCGTGTCAGAGACCCAGTACTTC. It is translated as CASSRVSETQYF.

This chain links TRBV7-6 with TRBJ1-1; maybe TRBD1 (5 bases). V was trimmed by 3 bases and J by 2 bases, leaving 10 bases between them. This CDR3 has 14 residues. CDR1 and CDR2 (germline): SGHVS, FNYEAQ. CDR3 sequence reads: CASSFQGPNTEAFF. The DNA of the CDR3 is TGTGCCAGCAGCTTTCAGGGTCCAAACACTGAAGCTTTCTTT.

V gene TRBV7-6 combines with J gene TRBJ1-5, with D unclear. This CDR3 is built from 13 residues. Trimming shortened V by 2 bases and J by 5 bases, and 7 bases separated the two germline ends. Germline V gene lookup returns CDR1 SGHVS and CDR2 FNYEAQ. CDR3 bases: TGTGCCAGCAGCTTAACCGGGGATCAGCCCCAGCATTTT. As protein: CASSLTGDQPQHF.

The chain recombines TRBV7-9 with TRBJ1-1; D may be TRBD1 (6 bases). This CDR3 has 14 residues. Trimming shortened V by 0 bases and J by 3 bases, and 8 bases separated the two germline ends. Germline V gene data show CDR1 as SEHNR and CDR2 as FQNEAQ (reference sequence). The CDR3 is CASSLASGDTEAFF. The CDR3 coding sequence is TGTGCCAGCAGCTTAGCATCAGGGGACACTGAAGCTTTCTTT.

The chain recombines TRBV6-5 with TRBJ2-7, with 7 bases fitting TRBD2. CDR3 length equals 16 residues. The junction had 13 bases not matched to a gene; V was cut back by 4 bases and J by 4 bases. The V gene's germline CDR1 is MNHEY and CDR2 SVGAGI. The CDR3 coding sequence is TGTGCCAGCAGTTCAACGGGACTACCCTTAGGTTACGAGCAGTACTTC. Protein sequence: CASSSTGLPLGYEQYF.

The chain recombines TRBV2 with TRBJ2-7; 10 bases line up with TRBD1. CDR1 and CDR2 (germline): SNHLY, FYNNEI. V lost 7 bases and J lost 2; bases outside the gene matches: 8. The CDR3 has 15 residues. This CDR3 is CASTIGDRGTYEQYF. CDR3 nucleotide sequence: TGTGCCAGCACTATCGGGGACAGGGGTACCTACGAGCAGTACTTC.

The chain links TRBV18 to TRBJ2-7; D perhaps matches TRBD1 (5 bases). There are 14 residues in the CDR3. V lost 1 base and J 3 bases, leaving 10 bases between the germline ends. Per the germline V gene, CDR1 is KGHSH and CDR2 is LQKENI. The CDR3 reads CASSPQTAHYEQYF. The CDR3 DNA is TGTGCCAGCTCACCACAGACAGCCCACTACGAGCAGTACTTC.

The rearrangement uses TRBV19 and TRBJ2-1; the match to TRBD2 covers 13 bases. The CDR3 has 13 amino acids. V lost 8 bases, J lost 10 bases, and 5 bases stayed unmatched. The germline V gene has CDR1 LNHDA and CDR2 SQIVND (reference sequence). DNA of the CDR3: TGTGCCAGTCGGACTAGCGGGAGATACGAGCAGTTCTTC. Translation gives CASRTSGRYEQFF.